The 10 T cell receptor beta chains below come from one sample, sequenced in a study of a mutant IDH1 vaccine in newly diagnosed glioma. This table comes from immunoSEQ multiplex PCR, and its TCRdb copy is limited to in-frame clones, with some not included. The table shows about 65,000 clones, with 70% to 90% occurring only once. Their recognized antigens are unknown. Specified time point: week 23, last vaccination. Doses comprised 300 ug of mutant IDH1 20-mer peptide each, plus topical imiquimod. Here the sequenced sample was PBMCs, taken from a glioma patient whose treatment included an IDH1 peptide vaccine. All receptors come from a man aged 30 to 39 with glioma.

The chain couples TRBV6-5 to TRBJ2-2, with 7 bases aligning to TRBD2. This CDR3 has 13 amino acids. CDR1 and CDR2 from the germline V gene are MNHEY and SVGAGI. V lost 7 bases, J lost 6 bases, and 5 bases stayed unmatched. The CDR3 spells CASTSGAPGELFF. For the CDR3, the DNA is TGTGCCAGCACAAGCGGGGCCCCCGGGGAGCTGTTTTTT.

The CDR3, as DNA: TGTGCCAGCAGCCCGTCCGACAGGGTCGGGGGAAACACCATATATTTT. Encoded protein: CASSPSDRVGGNTIYF. The chain uses TRBV9 and TRBJ1-3, with 7 bases that match TRBD1. J gave up 4 bases and V 4 bases, and 11 bases lay outside the gene matches. The V gene's germline CDR1 is SGDLS and CDR2 YYNGEE. The length of the CDR3 is 16 residues.

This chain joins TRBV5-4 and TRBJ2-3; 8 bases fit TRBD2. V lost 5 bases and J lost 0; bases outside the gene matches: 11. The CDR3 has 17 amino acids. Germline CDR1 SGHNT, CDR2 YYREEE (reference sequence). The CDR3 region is CASRPSGGAASTDTQYF. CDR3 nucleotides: TGTGCCAGCAGACCGAGCGGGGGAGCCGCTAGCACAGATACGCAGTATTTT.

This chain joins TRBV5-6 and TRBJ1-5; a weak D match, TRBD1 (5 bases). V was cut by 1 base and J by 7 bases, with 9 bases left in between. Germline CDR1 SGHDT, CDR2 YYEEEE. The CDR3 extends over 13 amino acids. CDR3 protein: CASSLSRDQPQHF. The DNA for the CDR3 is TGTGCCAGCAGCTTGAGCAGGGACCAGCCCCAGCATTTT.

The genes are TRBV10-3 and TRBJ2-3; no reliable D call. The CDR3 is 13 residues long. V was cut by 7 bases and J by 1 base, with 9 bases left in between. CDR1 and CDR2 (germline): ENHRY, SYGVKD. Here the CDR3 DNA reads TGTGCCATCATGGGCGATGGCACAGATACGCAGTATTTT. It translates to CAIMGDGTDTQYF.

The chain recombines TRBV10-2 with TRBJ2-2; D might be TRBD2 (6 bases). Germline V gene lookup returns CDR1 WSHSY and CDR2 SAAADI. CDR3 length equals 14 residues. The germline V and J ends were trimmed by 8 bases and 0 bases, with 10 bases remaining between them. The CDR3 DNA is TGCGCCAGCTACGGGGGTACGAACACCGGGGAGCTGTTTTTT. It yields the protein CASYGGTNTGELFF.

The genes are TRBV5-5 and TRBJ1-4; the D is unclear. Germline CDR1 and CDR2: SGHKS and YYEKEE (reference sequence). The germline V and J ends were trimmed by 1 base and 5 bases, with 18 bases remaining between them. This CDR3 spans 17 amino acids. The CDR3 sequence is CASSLFQSSGRNEKLFF. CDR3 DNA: TGTGCCAGCAGCTTGTTCCAGTCCTCCGGCCGAAATGAAAAACTGTTTTTT.

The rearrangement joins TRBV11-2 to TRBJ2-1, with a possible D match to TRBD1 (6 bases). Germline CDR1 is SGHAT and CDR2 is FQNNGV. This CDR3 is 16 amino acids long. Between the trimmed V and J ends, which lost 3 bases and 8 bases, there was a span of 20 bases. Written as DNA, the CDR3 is TGTGCCAGCAGCTTTTCTAACCATGGACAGCAGGATGAGCAGTTCTTC. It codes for CASSFSNHGQQDEQFF.

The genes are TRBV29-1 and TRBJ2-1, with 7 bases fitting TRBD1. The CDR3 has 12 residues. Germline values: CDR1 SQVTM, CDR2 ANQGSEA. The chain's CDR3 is CSHRGSYNEQFF. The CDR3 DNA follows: TGCAGTCACAGGGGATCCTACAATGAGCAGTTCTTC.

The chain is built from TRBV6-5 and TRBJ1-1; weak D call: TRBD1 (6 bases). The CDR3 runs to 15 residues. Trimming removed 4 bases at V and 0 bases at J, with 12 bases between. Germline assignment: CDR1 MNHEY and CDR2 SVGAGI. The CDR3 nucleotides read TGTGCCAGCAGTTCTACGGACAGCATGAACACTGAAGCTTTCTTT. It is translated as CASSSTDSMNTEAFF.